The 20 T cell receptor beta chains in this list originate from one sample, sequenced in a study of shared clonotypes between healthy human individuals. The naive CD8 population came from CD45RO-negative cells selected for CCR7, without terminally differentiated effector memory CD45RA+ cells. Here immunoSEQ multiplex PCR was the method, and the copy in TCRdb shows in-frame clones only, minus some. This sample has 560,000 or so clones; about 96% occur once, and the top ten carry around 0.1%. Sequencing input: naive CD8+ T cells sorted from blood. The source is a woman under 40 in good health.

The CDR3 nucleotides are TGTGCCAGTAGTATATCTAAGGGGATCGGCAATCAGCCCCAGCATTTT. This codes for CASSISKGIGNQPQHF. This chain connects TRBV19 to TRBJ1-5; possibly TRBD1 for D (5 bases). Germline V gene sequence: CDR1 LNHDA, CDR2 SQIVND (reference sequence). Trimming took 2 bases from V and 2 from J, leaving 13 bases between them. This CDR3 has 16 residues.

The DNA of the CDR3 is TGTGCCAGCAGCCCGGTATCCTCTGGGGCCAACGTCCTGACTTTC. This translates into CASSPVSSGANVLTF. This chain links TRBV11-1 with TRBJ2-6, with D uncertain. The ends were cut back, 5 bases at V and 0 bases at J, with 8 bases in the middle. Germline CDR1 is SGHAT and CDR2 is FQDESV (reference sequence). The CDR3 runs to 15 residues.

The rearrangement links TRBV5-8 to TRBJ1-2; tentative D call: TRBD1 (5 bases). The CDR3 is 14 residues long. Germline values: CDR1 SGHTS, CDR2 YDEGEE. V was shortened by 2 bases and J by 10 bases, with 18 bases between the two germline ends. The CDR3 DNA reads TGTGCCAGCAGCTTAAGTGGGGGTTTTTTAGACTACACCTTC. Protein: CASSLSGGFLDYTF. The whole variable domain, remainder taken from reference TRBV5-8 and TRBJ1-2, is EAGVTQSPTHLIKTRGQQATLRCSPISGHTSVYWYQQALGLGLQFLLWYDEGEERNRGNFPPRFSGRQFPNYSSELNVNALELEDSALYLCASSLSGGFLDYTFGSGTRLTVV.

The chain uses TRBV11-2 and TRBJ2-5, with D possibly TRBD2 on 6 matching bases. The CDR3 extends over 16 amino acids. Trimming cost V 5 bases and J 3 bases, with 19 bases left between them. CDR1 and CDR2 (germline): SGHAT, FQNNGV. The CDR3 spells CASSPPWGEAEETQYF. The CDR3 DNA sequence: TGTGCCAGCAGCCCCCCTTGGGGGGAGGCAGAAGAGACCCAGTACTTC. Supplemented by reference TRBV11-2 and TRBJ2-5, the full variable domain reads EAGVAQSPRYKIIEKRQSVAFWCNPISGHATLYWYQQILGQGPKLLIQFQNNGVVDDSQLPKDRFSAERLKGVDSTLKIQPAKLEDSAVYLCASSPPWGEAEETQYFGPGTRLLVL.

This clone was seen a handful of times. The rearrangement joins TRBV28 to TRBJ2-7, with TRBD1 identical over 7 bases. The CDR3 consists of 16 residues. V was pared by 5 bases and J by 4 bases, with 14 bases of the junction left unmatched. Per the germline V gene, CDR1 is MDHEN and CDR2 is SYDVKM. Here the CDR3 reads CASSQPQRTGIYEQYF. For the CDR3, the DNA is TGTGCCAGCAGTCAACCTCAGAGGACAGGCATTTACGAGCAGTACTTC.

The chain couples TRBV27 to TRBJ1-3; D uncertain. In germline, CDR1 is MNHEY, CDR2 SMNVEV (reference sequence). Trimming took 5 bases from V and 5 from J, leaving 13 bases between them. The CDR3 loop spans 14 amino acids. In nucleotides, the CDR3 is TGTGCCAGCAGTCCCTCCCCCGGGAGAAACACCATATATTTT. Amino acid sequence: CASSPSPGRNTIYF.

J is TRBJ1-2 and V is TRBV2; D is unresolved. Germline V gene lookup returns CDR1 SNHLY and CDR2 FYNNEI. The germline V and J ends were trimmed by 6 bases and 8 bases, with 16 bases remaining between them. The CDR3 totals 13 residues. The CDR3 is CASRARDPDGYTF. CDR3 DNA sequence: TGTGCCAGCAGGGCTAGGGATCCGGACGGCTACACCTTC.

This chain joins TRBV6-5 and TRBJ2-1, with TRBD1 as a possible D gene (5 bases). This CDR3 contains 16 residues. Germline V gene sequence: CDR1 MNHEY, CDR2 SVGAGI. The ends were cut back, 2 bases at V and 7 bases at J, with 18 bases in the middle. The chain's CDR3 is CASSYGDSKGLNEQFF. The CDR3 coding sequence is TGTGCCAGCAGTTACGGCGACAGTAAAGGGTTAAATGAGCAGTTCTTC.

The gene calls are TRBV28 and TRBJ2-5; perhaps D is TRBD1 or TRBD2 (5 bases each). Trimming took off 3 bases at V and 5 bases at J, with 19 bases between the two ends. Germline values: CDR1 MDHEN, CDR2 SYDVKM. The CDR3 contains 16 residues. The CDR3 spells CASSFKRRAKGETQYF. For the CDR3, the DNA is TGTGCCAGCAGTTTCAAACGGCGGGCAAAGGGGGAGACCCAGTACTTC.

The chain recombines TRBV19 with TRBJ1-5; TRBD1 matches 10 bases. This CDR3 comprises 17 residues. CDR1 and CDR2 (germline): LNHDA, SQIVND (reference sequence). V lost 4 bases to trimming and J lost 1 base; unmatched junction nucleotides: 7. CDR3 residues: CASSSMTGGLSNQPQHF. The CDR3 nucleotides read TGTGCCAGTAGTAGCATGACAGGGGGCCTAAGCAATCAGCCCCAGCATTTT.

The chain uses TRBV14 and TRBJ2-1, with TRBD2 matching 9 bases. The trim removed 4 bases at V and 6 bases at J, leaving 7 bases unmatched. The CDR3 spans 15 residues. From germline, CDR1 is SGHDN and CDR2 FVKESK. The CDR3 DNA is TGTGCCAGCAGCCTTCTAGCGGGAATCGTCAATGAGCAGTTCTTC. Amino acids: CASSLLAGIVNEQFF. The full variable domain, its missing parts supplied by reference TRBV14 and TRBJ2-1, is EAGVTQFPSHSVIEKGQTVTLRCDPISGHDNLYWYRRVMGKEIKFLLHFVKESKQDESGMPNNRFLAERTGGTYSTLKVQPAELEDSGVYFCASSLLAGIVNEQFFGPGTRLTVL.

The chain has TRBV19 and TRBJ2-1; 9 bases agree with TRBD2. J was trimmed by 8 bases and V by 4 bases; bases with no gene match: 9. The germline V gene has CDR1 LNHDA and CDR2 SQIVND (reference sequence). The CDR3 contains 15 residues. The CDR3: CASSSSREGNDEQFF. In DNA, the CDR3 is TGTGCCAGTAGTAGCTCGCGGGAGGGCAATGATGAGCAGTTCTTC.

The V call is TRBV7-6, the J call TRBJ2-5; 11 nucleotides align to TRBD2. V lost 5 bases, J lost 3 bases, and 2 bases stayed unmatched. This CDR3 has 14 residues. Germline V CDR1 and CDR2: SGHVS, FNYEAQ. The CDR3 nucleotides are TGTGCCAGCAGCCCGGGACTAGCGGAAGAGACCCAGTACTTC. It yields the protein CASSPGLAEETQYF.

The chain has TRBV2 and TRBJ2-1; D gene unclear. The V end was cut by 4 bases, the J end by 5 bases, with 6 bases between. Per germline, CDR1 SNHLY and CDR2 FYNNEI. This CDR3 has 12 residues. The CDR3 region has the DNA TGTGCCAGCAGTGTATATAACAATGAGCAGTTCTTC. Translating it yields CASSVYNNEQFF. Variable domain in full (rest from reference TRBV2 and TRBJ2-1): EPEVTQTPSHQVTQMGQEVILRCVPISNHLYFYWYRQILGQKVEFLVSFYNNEISEKSEIFDDQFSVERPDGSNFTLKIRSTKLEDSAMYFCASSVYNNEQFFGPGTRLTVL.

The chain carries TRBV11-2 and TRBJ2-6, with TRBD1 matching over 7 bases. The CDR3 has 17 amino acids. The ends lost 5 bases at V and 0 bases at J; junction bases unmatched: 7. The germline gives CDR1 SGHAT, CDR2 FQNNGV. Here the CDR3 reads CASSAGQEPSGANVLTF. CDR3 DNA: TGTGCCAGCAGCGCCGGACAGGAGCCCTCTGGGGCCAACGTCCTGACTTTC.

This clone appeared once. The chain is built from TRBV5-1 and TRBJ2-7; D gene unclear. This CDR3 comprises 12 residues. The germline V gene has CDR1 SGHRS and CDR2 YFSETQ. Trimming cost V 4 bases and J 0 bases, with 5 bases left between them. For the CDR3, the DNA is TGCGCCAGCAGCGTCGACTCCTACGAGCAGTACTTC. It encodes CASSVDSYEQYF.

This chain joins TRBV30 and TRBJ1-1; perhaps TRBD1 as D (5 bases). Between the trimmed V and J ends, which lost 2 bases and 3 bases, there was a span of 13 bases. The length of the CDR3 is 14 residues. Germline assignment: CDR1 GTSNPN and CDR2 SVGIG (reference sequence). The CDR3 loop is CAWSPGLGDTEAFF. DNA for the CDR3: TGTGCCTGGAGTCCGGGACTGGGGGACACTGAAGCTTTCTTT.

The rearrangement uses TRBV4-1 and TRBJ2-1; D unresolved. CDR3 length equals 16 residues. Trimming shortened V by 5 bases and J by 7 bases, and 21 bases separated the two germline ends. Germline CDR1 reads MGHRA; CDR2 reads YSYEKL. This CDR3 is CASSFRYPDTVNEQFF. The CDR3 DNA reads TGCGCCAGCAGCTTCAGGTACCCCGATACGGTAAATGAGCAGTTCTTC.

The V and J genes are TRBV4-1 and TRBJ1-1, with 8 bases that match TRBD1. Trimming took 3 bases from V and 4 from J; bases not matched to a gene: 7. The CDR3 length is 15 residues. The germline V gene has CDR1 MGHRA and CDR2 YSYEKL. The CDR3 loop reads CASSHGQGAGTEAFF. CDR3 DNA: TGCGCCAGCAGCCACGGACAGGGAGCGGGCACTGAAGCTTTCTTT.

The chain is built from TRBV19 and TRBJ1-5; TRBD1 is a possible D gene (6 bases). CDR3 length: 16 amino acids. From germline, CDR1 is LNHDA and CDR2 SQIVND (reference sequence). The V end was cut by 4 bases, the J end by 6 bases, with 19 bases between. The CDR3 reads CASSNTGMNAGQPQHF. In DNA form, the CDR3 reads TGTGCCAGTAGTAACACAGGGATGAACGCCGGTCAGCCCCAGCATTTT.